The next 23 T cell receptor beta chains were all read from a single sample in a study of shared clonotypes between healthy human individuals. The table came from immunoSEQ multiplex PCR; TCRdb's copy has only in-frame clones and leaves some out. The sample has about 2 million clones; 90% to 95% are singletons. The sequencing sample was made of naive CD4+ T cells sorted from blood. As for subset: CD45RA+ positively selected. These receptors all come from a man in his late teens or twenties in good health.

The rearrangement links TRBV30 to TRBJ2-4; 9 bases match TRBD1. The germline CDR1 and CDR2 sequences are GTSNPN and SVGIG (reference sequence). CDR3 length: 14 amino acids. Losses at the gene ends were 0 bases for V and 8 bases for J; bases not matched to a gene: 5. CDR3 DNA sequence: TGTGCCTGGAGTGTGGGACAGGGACGGCACATTCAGTACTTC. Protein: CAWSVGQGRHIQYF. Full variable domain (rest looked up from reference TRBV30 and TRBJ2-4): SQTIHQWPATLVQPVGSPLSLECTVEGTSNPNLYWYRQAAGRGLQLLFYSVGIGQISSEVPQNLSASRPQDRQFILSSKKLLLSDSGFYLCAWSVGQGRHIQYFGAGTRLSVL.

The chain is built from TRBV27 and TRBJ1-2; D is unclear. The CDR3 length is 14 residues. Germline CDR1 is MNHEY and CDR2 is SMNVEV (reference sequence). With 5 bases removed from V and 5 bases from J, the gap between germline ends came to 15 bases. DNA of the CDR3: TGTGCCAGCAGTCCAAGGTCCCCCAATTATGGCTACACCTTC. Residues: CASSPRSPNYGYTF.

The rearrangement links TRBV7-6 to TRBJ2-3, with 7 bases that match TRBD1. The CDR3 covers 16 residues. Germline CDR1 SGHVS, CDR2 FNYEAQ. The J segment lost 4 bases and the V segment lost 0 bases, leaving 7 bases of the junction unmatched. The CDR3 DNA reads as TGTGCCAGCAGCTTAGCGGGCGACAGGGTGGCAGATACGCAGTATTTT. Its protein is CASSLAGDRVADTQYF.

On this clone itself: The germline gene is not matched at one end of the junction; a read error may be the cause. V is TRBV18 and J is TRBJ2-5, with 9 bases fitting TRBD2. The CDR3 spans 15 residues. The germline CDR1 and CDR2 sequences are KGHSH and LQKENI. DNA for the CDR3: TGTGCCAGCTCACCCACGGGAGCGGGAGGATACAACGTCGACTTC. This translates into CASSPTGAGGYNVDF.

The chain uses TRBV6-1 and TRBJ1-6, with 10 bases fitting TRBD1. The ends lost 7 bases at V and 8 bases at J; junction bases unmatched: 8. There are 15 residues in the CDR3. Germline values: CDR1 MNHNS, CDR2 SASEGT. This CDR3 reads CASTNPGQGYSPLHF. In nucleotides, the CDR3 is TGTGCCAGCACCAATCCGGGACAGGGGTATTCACCCCTCCACTTT.

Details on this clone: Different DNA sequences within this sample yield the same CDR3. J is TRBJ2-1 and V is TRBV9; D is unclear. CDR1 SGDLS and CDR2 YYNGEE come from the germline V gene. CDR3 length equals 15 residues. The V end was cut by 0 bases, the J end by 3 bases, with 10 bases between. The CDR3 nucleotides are TGTGCCAGCAGCGTAGGTCCGGAGAGCTACAATGAGCAGTTCTTC. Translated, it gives CASSVGPESYNEQFF.

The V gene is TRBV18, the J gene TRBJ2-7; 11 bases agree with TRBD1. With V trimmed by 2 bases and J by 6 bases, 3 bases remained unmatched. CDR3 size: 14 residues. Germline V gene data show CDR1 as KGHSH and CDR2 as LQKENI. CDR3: CASSPGDRGFEQYF. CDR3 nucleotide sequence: TGTGCCAGCTCACCAGGGGACAGGGGGTTCGAGCAGTACTTC.

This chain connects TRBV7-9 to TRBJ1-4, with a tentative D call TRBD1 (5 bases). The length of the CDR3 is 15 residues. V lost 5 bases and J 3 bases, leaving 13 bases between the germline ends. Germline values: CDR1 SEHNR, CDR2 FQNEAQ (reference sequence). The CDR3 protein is CASSPRQSANEKLFF. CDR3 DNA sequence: TGTGCCAGCAGCCCAAGACAGTCGGCTAATGAAAAACTGTTTTTT.

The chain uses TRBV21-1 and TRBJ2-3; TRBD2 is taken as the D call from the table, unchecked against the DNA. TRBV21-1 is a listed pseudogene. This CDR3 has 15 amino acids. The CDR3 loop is CASSKDPAGPDTQYF. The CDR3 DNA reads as TGTGCCAGCAGCAAAGACCCAGCGGGGCCCGATACGCAGTATTTT.

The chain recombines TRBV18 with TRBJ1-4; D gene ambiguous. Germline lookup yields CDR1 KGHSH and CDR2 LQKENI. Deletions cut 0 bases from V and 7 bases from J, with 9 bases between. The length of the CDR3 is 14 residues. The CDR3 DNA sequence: TGTGCCAGCTCACCACCATTGGGGAGTGAAAAACTGTTTTTT. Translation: CASSPPLGSEKLFF.

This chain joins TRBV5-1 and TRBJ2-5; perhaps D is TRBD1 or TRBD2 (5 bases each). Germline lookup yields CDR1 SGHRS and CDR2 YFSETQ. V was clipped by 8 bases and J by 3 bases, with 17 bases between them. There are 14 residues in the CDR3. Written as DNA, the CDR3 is TGCGCCAGTAATCCTGGGGACCTAAAAGAGACCCAGTACTTC. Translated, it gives CASNPGDLKETQYF.

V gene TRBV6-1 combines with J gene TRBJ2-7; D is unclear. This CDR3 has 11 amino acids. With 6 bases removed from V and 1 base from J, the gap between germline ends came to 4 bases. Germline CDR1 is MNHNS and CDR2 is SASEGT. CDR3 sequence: CASRWSYEQYF. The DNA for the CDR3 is TGTGCCAGCAGGTGGTCCTACGAGCAGTACTTC.

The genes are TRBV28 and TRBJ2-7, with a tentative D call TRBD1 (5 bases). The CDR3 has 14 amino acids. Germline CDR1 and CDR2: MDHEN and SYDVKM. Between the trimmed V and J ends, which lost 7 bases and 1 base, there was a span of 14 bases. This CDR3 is CASTLRGYSYEQYF. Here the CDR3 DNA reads TGTGCCAGCACCCTTAGGGGTTATTCCTACGAGCAGTACTTC.

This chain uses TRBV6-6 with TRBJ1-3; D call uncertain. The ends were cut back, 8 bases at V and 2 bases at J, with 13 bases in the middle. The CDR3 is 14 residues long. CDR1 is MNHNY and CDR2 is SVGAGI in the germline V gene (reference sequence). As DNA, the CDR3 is TGTGCCAGCGGAATGGGCCAAGCTGGAAACACCATATATTTT. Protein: CASGMGQAGNTIYF.

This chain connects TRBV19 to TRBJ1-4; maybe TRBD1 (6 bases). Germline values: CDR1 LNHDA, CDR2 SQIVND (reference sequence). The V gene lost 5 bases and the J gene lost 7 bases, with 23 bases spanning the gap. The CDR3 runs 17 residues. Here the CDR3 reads CASSARGLRQSLEKLFF. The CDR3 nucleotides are TGTGCCAGTAGTGCCAGGGGACTTCGGCAGAGTCTTGAAAAACTGTTTTTT.

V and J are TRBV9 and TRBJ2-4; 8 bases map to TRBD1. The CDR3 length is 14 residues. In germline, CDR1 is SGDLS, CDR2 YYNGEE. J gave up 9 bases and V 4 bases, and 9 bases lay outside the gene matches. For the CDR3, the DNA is TGTGCCAGCAGCACAGGACAGGGTTCGGTCATTCAGTACTTC. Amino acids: CASSTGQGSVIQYF.

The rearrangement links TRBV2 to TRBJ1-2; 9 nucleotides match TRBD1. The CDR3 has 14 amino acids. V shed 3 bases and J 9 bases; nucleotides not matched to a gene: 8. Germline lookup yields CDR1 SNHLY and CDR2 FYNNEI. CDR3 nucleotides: TGTGCCAGCAGTGAGGGACAGGGTTTAATGAGCTACACCTTC. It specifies CASSEGQGLMSYTF.

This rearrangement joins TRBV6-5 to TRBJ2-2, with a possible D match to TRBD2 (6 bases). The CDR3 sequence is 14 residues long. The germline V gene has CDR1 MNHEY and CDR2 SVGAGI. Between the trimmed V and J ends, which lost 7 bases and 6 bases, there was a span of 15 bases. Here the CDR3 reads CASTLTPGAGELFF. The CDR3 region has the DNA TGTGCCAGCACCCTTACTCCGGGGGCCGGGGAGCTGTTTTTT.

In DNA, the CDR3 is TGCGCCAGCAGAGACGGCGTTAGCTCCTACAATGAGCAGTTCTTC. This encodes CASRDGVSSYNEQFF. This chain joins TRBV10-2 and TRBJ2-1, with unresolved D. This CDR3 comprises 15 residues. Germline CDR1 reads WSHSY; CDR2 reads SAAADI. Trimming took 6 bases from V and 0 from J, leaving 12 bases between them.

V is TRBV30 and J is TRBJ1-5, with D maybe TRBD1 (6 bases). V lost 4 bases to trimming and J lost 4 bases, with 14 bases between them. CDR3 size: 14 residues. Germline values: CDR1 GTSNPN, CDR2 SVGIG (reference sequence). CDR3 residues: CAWTARGGNQPQHF. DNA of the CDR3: TGTGCCTGGACCGCGCGAGGGGGGAATCAGCCCCAGCATTTT.

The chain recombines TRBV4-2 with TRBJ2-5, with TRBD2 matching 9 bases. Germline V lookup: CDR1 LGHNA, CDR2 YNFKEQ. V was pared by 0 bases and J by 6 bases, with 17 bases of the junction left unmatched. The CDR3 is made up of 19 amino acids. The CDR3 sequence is CASSQDGEAGGPFRQTQYF. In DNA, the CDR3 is TGTGCCAGCAGCCAAGATGGTGAGGCGGGGGGGCCGTTTAGGCAGACCCAGTACTTC.

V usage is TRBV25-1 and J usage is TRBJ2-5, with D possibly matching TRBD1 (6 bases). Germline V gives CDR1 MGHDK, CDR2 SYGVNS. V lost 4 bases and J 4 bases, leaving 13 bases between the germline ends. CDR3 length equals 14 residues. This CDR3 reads CASSGTGPGETQYF. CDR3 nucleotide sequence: TGTGCCAGCAGTGGAACAGGGCCCGGAGAGACCCAGTACTTC. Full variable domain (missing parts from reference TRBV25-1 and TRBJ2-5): EADIYQTPRYLVIGTGKKITLECSQTMGHDKMYWYQQDPGMELHLIHYSYGVNSTEKGDLSSESTVSRIRTEHFPLTLESARPSHTSQYLCASSGTGPGETQYFGPGTRLLVL.

The DNA for the CDR3 is TGTGCCACCAGCAGATCTAGCGGAGGCTCCTACAATGAGCAGTTCTTC. Translation: CATSRSSGGSYNEQFF. The J gene is TRBJ2-1, the V gene TRBV15, with 7 bases lining up with TRBD2. Unmatched junction bases numbered 4, after V lost 2 bases and J lost 0 bases. From germline, CDR1 is LNHNV and CDR2 YYDKDF (reference sequence). This CDR3 has 16 amino acids.